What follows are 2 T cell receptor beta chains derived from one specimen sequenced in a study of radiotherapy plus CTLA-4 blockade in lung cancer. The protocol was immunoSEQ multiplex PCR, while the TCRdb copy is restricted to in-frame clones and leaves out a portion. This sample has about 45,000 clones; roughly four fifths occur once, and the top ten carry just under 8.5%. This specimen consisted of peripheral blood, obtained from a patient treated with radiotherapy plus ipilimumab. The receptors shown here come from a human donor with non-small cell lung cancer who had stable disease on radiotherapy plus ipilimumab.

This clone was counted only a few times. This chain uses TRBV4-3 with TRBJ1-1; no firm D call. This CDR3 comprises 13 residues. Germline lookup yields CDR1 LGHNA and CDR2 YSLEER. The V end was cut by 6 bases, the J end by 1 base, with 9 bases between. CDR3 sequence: CASSQTWNTEAFF. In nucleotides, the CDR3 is TGCGCCAGCAGTCAGACCTGGAACACTGAAGCTTTCTTT.

The CDR3 is CASSVDSGSINTEAFF. DNA for the CDR3: TGTGCCAGCAGCGTAGATTCAGGCTCCATAAACACTGAAGCTTTCTTT. J is TRBJ1-1 and V is TRBV9; D is undetermined. Trimming took off 0 bases at V and 2 bases at J, with 14 bases between the two ends. The V gene's germline CDR1 is SGDLS and CDR2 YYNGEE. The CDR3 totals 16 residues.